Presented here are 19 T cell receptor beta chains from one specimen sequenced in a study of beta chain features in type 1 diabetes. Sequencing targeted expressed TCRB transcripts, as all isolated RNA had been reverse transcribed. Repertoires were generated with immunoSEQ multiplex PCR, while TCRdb's copy carries only in-frame clones and drops some. The sample yields 300,000 or so clones, 8% seen once. Sample: central memory CD4+ T cells from blood. These receptor sequences come from a woman under 30 in good health.

The chain combines TRBV6-5 with TRBJ1-1; TRBD1 matches at 8 bases. This CDR3 is built from 15 residues. CDR1 and CDR2 (germline): MNHEY, SVGAGI. V dropped 5 bases and J dropped 1; count of bases not matched to a gene: 6. The CDR3 region is CASSRTGTGNTEAFF. The CDR3 region has the DNA TGTGCCAGCAGTCGCACCGGGACAGGGAACACTGAAGCTTTCTTT.

The rearrangement joins TRBV10-3 to TRBJ1-2; TRBD1 matches 11 bases. The germline CDR1 and CDR2 sequences are ENHRY and SYGVKD. The CDR3 consists of 16 residues. The junction had 8 bases not matched to a gene; V was cut back by 0 bases and J by 8 bases. This CDR3 reads CAISESGGQGARGYTF. CDR3 nucleotides: TGTGCCATCAGTGAGTCGGGAGGACAGGGGGCAAGAGGCTACACCTTC.

The gene calls are TRBV29-1 and TRBJ2-1; either TRBD1 or TRBD2 may fit D (5 bases each). The CDR3 has 15 residues. Germline CDR1 reads SQVTM; CDR2 reads ANQGSEA. V lost 4 bases, J lost 0 bases, and 13 bases lay in between. CDR3 sequence (DNA): TGCAGCGTTGGTGGGGGAAAGAGCTCCTACAATGAGCAGTTCTTC. This sequence encodes CSVGGGKSSYNEQFF.

This clone came up a few times. The rearrangement uses TRBV28 and TRBJ2-7; D may be TRBD2 (5 bases). The CDR3 is made up of 15 amino acids. V was trimmed by 1 base and J by 6 bases, leaving 16 bases between them. Germline V gene data show CDR1 as MDHEN and CDR2 as SYDVKM. The CDR3, as DNA: TGTGCCAGCAGTTTATACGGAGGTCAGGTTGTCGAGCAGTACTTC. Protein: CASSLYGGQVVEQYF.

The sample holds one count of this clone. The CDR3 protein is CASISITGVYNEQFF. The CDR3 DNA reads as TGTGCCAGCATATCGATAACAGGAGTCTACAATGAGCAGTTCTTC. The chain joins TRBV6-1 to TRBJ2-1, with a possible D match to TRBD1 (5 bases). Trimming took 7 bases from V and 3 from J, leaving 16 bases between them. The length of the CDR3 is 15 residues. In germline, CDR1 is MNHNS, CDR2 SASEGT.

This chain links TRBV20-1 with TRBJ2-7; possible D gene TRBD2, 7 bases. Looked up from germline, CDR1 is DFQATT and CDR2 is SNEGSKA (reference sequence). V was trimmed by 6 bases and J by 5 bases, leaving 11 bases between them. The CDR3 has 11 residues. In nucleotides, the CDR3 is TGCAGTGCCCAGGGGAGGGACGAGCAGTACTTC. It translates to CSAQGRDEQYF.

In this sample, this clone turned up a few times. The V gene is TRBV5-6, the J gene TRBJ2-5; D not certain. CDR3 size: 12 residues. The germline gives CDR1 SGHDT, CDR2 YYEEEE. V was shortened by 3 bases and J by 4 bases, with 7 bases between the two germline ends. The CDR3 sequence: CASSSFRETQYF. The CDR3 nucleotides read TGTGCCAGCAGCTCCTTTAGAGAGACCCAGTACTTC. The whole variable domain, remainder taken from reference TRBV5-6 and TRBJ2-5, is DAGVTQSPTHLIKTRGQQVTLRCSPKSGHDTVSWYQQALGQGPQFIFQYYEEEERQRGNFPDRFSGHQFPNYSSELNVNALLLGDSALYLCASSSFRETQYFGPGTRLLVL.

This clone was found many times. The V gene is TRBV5-1, the J gene TRBJ1-2; possible D gene TRBD1, 6 bases. The length of the CDR3 is 13 residues. The ends were cut back, 1 base at V and 8 bases at J, with 12 bases in the middle. CDR1 is SGHRS, CDR2 YFSETQ, per germline. CDR3 nucleotides: TGCGCCAGCAGCTTGCAGGGGTCAGAGGGCTACACCTTC. It is translated as CASSLQGSEGYTF. Filled out from reference TRBV5-1 and TRBJ1-2, the complete variable domain reads KAGVTQTPRYLIKTRGQQVTLSCSPISGHRSVSWYQQTPGQGLQFLFEYFSETQRNKGNFPGRFSGRQFSNSRSEMNVSTLELGDSALYLCASSLQGSEGYTFGSGTRLTVV.

This clone has just a few counts. This chain links TRBV18 with TRBJ2-2, with D possibly TRBD1 on 6 matching bases. This CDR3 contains 15 residues. CDR1 KGHSH and CDR2 LQKENI come from the germline V gene. The V gene lost 3 bases and the J gene lost 3 bases, with 11 bases spanning the gap. The DNA for the CDR3 is TGTGCCAGCTCACCCTATGGACAGTACACCGGGGAGCTGTTTTTT. Its translation: CASSPYGQYTGELFF. Together with reference TRBV18 and TRBJ2-2, the CDR3 gives the full variable domain: NAGVMQNPRHLVRRRGQEARLRCSPMKGHSHVYWYRQLPEEGLKFMVYLQKENIIDESGMPKERFSAEFPKEGPSILRIQQVVRGDSAAYFCASSPYGQYTGELFFGEGSRLTVL.

The count of this clone is one. The CDR3 reads CASSLKRHTEAFF. CDR3 DNA: TGTGCCAGCAGCCTTAAGAGGCATACTGAAGCTTTCTTT. The J gene is TRBJ1-1, the V gene TRBV7-2; no clear D gene. V gave up 5 bases and J gave up 5 bases, with 12 bases separating them. The CDR3 extends over 13 amino acids. Germline CDR1 SGHTA, CDR2 FQGNSA.

Ten or more counts support this clone. The rearrangement links TRBV2 to TRBJ2-3; D is unclear. This CDR3 comprises 15 residues. With 5 bases removed from V and 1 base from J, the gap between germline ends came to 13 bases. The germline V gene has CDR1 SNHLY and CDR2 FYNNEI. In DNA form, the CDR3 reads TGTGCCAGCAGTCTCCAGTCATCTGGCACAGATACGCAGTATTTT. Its protein product is CASSLQSSGTDTQYF.

The chain carries TRBV18 and TRBJ2-7; no firm D call. Per the germline V gene, CDR1 is KGHSH and CDR2 is LQKENI. This CDR3 is 12 amino acids long. V gave up 1 base and J gave up 6 bases, with 7 bases separating them. CDR3 region: CASSPQGSEQYF. CDR3 DNA: TGTGCCAGCTCACCACAGGGTAGCGAGCAGTACTTC.

Notes on this clone: An end of the junction differs from the germline gene, which may be a read error. The chain is built from TRBV5-1 and TRBJ1-2; maybe TRBD1 (5 bases). This CDR3 has 14 residues. Germline lookup yields CDR1 SGHRS and CDR2 YFSETQ. Here the CDR3 DNA reads TGTGCCAGCAGTTCAGGGCCGAGTAACTATGGCTACACCTTC. It is translated as CASSSGPSNYGYTF.

Only a few counts were recorded for this clone. J is TRBJ2-1 and V is TRBV7-2, with 10 positions matching TRBD2. There are 13 residues in the CDR3. Unmatched junction bases numbered 5, after V lost 5 bases and J lost 10 bases. Germline V gives CDR1 SGHTA, CDR2 FQGNSA. Here the CDR3 DNA reads TGTGCCAGCAGCCTCATTAGCGGGGGGGAGCAGTTCTTC. It translates to CASSLISGGEQFF.

Only a few counts were recorded for this clone. The chain uses TRBV2 and TRBJ2-1; 10 bases line up with TRBD2. The germline gives CDR1 SNHLY, CDR2 FYNNEI. V was clipped by 7 bases and J by 6 bases; unmatched bases: 6. The CDR3 is 14 residues long. The chain's CDR3 is CASNPLAGPNEQFF. CDR3 sequence (DNA): TGTGCCAGCAACCCACTAGCGGGACCCAATGAGCAGTTCTTC.

This clone was found a few times. This chain connects TRBV28 to TRBJ2-7, with TRBD1 matching 7 bases. V gave up 6 bases and J gave up 9 bases; unmatched junction bases: 11. The CDR3 covers 13 residues. Germline assignment: CDR1 MDHEN and CDR2 SYDVKM. CDR3 in amino acids: CASSSTDRVGQYF. In nucleotides, the CDR3 is TGTGCCAGCAGCTCCACCGACAGGGTAGGGCAGTACTTC.

This clone occurred a few times. The rearrangement joins TRBV4-3 to TRBJ2-4; perhaps TRBD1 as D (6 bases). This CDR3 is 14 amino acids long. CDR1 and CDR2 from the germline V gene are LGHNA and YSLEER. Trimming stripped 3 bases from V and 5 bases from J, with 11 bases between. This CDR3 is CASSHTGSENIQYF. The CDR3 nucleotides are TGCGCCAGCAGCCATACAGGGAGTGAAAACATTCAGTACTTC.

This clone was seen only a few times. The chain joins TRBV7-6 to TRBJ2-3; perhaps TRBD1 as D (6 bases). V lost 4 bases and J 0 bases, leaving 14 bases between the germline ends. The CDR3 runs 16 residues. In germline, CDR1 is SGHVS, CDR2 FNYEAQ. CDR3 protein: CASSSRPGQSTDTQYF. Here the CDR3 DNA reads TGTGCCAGCAGCTCCCGGCCAGGACAGAGCACAGATACGCAGTATTTT.

Comment on this clone: This CDR3 is also generated by other DNA sequences in the sample. The J gene is TRBJ2-1, the V gene TRBV18, with a tentative D call TRBD1 (6 bases). The length of the CDR3 is 15 residues. Looked up from germline, CDR1 is KGHSH and CDR2 is LQKENI. V lost 1 base, J lost 2 bases, and 9 bases lay in between. The CDR3 loop reads CASSPLAGAYNEQFF. The CDR3 bases are TGTGCCAGCTCACCACTGGCAGGGGCCTACAATGAGCAGTTCTTC.